Reported below is one T cell receptor beta chain. No antigen is known for it. Profiling relied on immunoSEQ multiplex PCR, and the TCRdb table lists in-frame clones only, not all of them. The data show roughly 5,900 clones, around two thirds seen once. The record originates from a study of CD8 T cell repertoires and HIV-1 epitope variants. Germline V gene lookup returns CDR1 MNHEY and CDR2 SMNVEV (reference sequence). CDR3 size: 13 residues. With 0 bases removed from V and 5 bases from J, the gap between germline ends came to 5 bases. The TCR sequence derives from a male donor with HIV. The sample was cultured CD8+ T cells derived from PBMCs. The V gene is TRBV27, the J gene TRBJ2-1; D ambiguous. CDR3 loop: CASSLSVNNEQFF. The DNA of the CDR3 is TGTGCCAGCAGTTTATCCGTTAACAATGAGCAGTTCTTC.